This T cell receptor beta chain was identified in a study of shared clonotypes between healthy human individuals. The ends were cut back, 6 bases at V and 2 bases at J, with 7 bases in the middle. Per the germline V gene, CDR1 is MNHEY and CDR2 is SVGAGI. The CDR3 loop spans 12 amino acids. Clones were read by immunoSEQ multiplex PCR, and TCRdb kept only the in-frame ones, dropping some. The sample records 2.3 million or so clones, more than 85% being singletons. Sequenced input: naive CD4+ T cells from PBMCs. Subset: CD45RA+ positively selected. This chain connects TRBV6-5 to TRBJ1-2; D ambiguous. The receptor's source is a man aged 18 to 29 in good health. Some clones in this sample may be carry-over from other donors' samples. CDR3 coding DNA: TGTGCCAGCAGGGGCCTGAACTATGGCTACACCTTC. Protein product: CASRGLNYGYTF.